This TCR beta chain was sequenced during a study of shared clonotypes between healthy human individuals. This CDR3 has 12 amino acids. The germline gives CDR1 MDHEN, CDR2 SYDVKM. Between the trimmed V and J ends, which lost 7 bases and 3 bases, there was a span of 9 bases. In its sample, this clone was seen many times. The repertoire was sequenced with immunoSEQ multiplex PCR; TCRdb's copy has only in-frame clones and lacks some. The sample records about 730,000 clones, about two thirds being singletons. The source is a woman aged 25-40 years in good health. Sequenced: memory CD4+ T cells sorted from blood. Subset noted: CD45RA-negative fraction. This chain connects TRBV28 to TRBJ1-2; D is uncertain. CDR3 DNA: TGTGCCAGCACCCCCCGGGACTATGGCTACACCTTC. Protein product: CASTPRDYGYTF.